This T cell receptor beta chain was identified in a study of low-dose radiotherapy and immunotherapy resistance in tumors. Study-level information: Patients received 300 mg of oral aspirin each day across four cycles, commencing on cycle 1 day 1. Alpha- and beta-chain coverage of first-strand cDNA came from TRAV- and TRBV-specific primers.

At least ten counts were recorded for this clonotype. Time point denoted: before trial treatment. A roughly 20-cycle PCR with a constant-region primer and V-primer adapter amplified TCRs. TCRdb processed the reads anew with MiXCR; each CDR3 protein has one entry. The data contain about 50,000 distinct CDR3 sequences, around 11% of them singletons. V gave up 3 bases and J gave up 6 bases; unmatched junction bases: 6. This CDR3 has 14 amino acids. From germline, CDR1 is MNHEY and CDR2 SMNVEV (reference sequence). Sequenced material: PBMCs, taken before treatment. This clonotype was obtained from a female donor with ovarian cancer. V gene TRBV27 combines with J gene TRBJ2-3; 7 bases are shared with TRBD2. In nucleotides, the CDR3 is TGTGCCAGCAGTTTCGCAGCGGGGTATGATACGCAGTATTTT. Its translation is CASSFAAGYDTQYF.